The rows below give T cell receptor beta chains drawn from one sample of a study of response to subunit inactivated influenza vaccine. TCRdb re-called the RT-PCR reads through MiXCR, storing one row per CDR3 protein. The data contain around 520,000 distinct CDR3 sequences, 12% of them seen just once; the ten biggest clones take up 9.5% to 13%. The sequences come from PBMCs from blood, collected on the day of vaccination. The receptors were sampled from a man aged 45-65 years who received an inactivated influenza vaccine. The CDR3 runs from the conserved cysteine through the conserved F or W. The D gene is left open where the match is weak. Expanded clones get a size class; other rows say once, few or many, or leave the size out.

d_call	clone_size	cdr3_length	v_call	j_call	cdr3_nt	cdr3_aa
TRBD2	few	14	TRBV29-1	TRBJ2-1	TGCAGCGGCCGACTAGCGAGCCAAGGGTATGAGCAGTTCTTC	CSGRLASQGYEQFF
TRBD1	.	14	TRBV28	TRBJ2-1	TGTGCCAGCAGGTCCGGGACAGACTACAATGAGCAGTTCTTC	CASRSGTDYNEQFF
TRBD1	.	15	TRBV9	TRBJ2-7	TGTGCCAGCAGCCCCCATACGGGACAGGGGGACGAGCAGTACTTC	CASSPHTGQGDEQYF
TRBD2	.	17	TRBV7-2	TRBJ2-3	TGTGCCAGCAGCACCTGGACTAGCGGAGGTGGGCCAGATACGCAGTATTTT	CASSTWTSGGGPDTQYF
.	.	12	TRBV12-3/TRBV12-4	TRBJ2-7	TGTGCCAGCACCTTCGATAGGGTCGAGCAGTACTTC	CASTFDRVEQYF
.	.	11	TRBV29-1	TRBJ2-7	TGCAGCGCAAATACAGGGAGAGAGCAGTACTTC	CSANTGREQYF
TRBD1	few	16	TRBV28	TRBJ2-7	TGTGCCAGCAGTTCCACCGGGACAGAGGCTCCCTACGAGCAGTACTTC	CASSSTGTEAPYEQYF
.	.	13	TRBV29-1	TRBJ1-1	TGCAGCGTTGGGTCGGAAGGGGGCACTGAAGCTTTCTTT	CSVGSEGGTEAFF
.	.	13	TRBV20-1	TRBJ2-7	TGCAGTGCTAGAGCCGGGTCCTCGGGCGAGCAGTACTTC	CSARAGSSGEQYF
TRBD2	many	15	TRBV20-1	TRBJ2-1	TGCAGTGATCGACCCCGGGGGGGTTATCGGGGTGAGCAGTTCTTC	CSDRPRGGYRGEQFF
TRBD1	.	15	TRBV6-5	TRBJ1-2	TGTGCCAGCAGTTCGACAGGGGAATTTAACTATGGCTACACCTTC	CASSSTGEFNYGYTF
.	.	15	TRBV19	TRBJ2-2	TGTGCCAGCAACGGGGGGCCTTCCTTGGTCGGGGAGCTGTTTTTT	CASNGGPSLVGELFF
.	few	15	TRBV4-2	TRBJ1-2	TGTGCCAGCAGCCAAGGTGCAGTAGCTAACTATGGCTACACCTTC	CASSQGAVANYGYTF
TRBD1	few	15	TRBV7-2	TRBJ1-2	TGTGCCAGCAGCTTAATGCAGGGGGCAGGCTATGGCTACACCTTC	CASSLMQGAGYGYTF
TRBD2	few	14	TRBV25-1	TRBJ2-1	TGTGCCAGCACCGGACTAGCGGGAGGGAATGAGCAGTTCTTC	CASTGLAGGNEQFF
.	many	14	TRBV5-1	TRBJ2-7	TGCGCCAGCAGTCGAGATAGCGAAACCTACGAGCAGTACTTC	CASSRDSETYEQYF
.	.	19	TRBV23-1	TRBJ2-6	TGCGCCAGCAGTCAATCGAGGACAGGAGGGAAAAATGGGGCCAACGTCCTGACTTTC	CASSQSRTGGKNGANVLTF
.	.	13	TRBV25-1	TRBJ1-1	TGTGCCAGCAGTCCCGGTCCTCCAGTCGGAGCTTTCTTT	CASSPGPPVGAFF